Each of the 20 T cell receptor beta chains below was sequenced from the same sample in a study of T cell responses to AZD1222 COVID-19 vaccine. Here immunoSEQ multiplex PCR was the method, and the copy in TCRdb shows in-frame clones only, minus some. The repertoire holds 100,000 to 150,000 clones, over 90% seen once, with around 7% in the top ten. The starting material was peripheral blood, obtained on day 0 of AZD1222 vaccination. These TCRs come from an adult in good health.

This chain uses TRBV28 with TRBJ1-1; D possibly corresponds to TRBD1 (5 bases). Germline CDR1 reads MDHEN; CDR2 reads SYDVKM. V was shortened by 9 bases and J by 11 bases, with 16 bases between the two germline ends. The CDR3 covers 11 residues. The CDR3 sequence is CASVRQGPAFF. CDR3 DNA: TGTGCCAGTGTTCGTCAGGGCCCGGCTTTCTTT.

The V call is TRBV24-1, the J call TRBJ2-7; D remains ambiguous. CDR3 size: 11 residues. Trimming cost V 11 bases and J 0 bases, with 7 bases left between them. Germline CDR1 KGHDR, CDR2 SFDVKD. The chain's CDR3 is CAKQISYEQYF. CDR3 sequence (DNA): TGTGCCAAACAAATCTCCTACGAGCAGTACTTC.

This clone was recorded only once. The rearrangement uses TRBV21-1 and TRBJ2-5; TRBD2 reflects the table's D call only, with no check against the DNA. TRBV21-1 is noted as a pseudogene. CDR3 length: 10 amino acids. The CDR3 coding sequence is TGTGCCAGCAACAAAGCCCGGCAGTACTTC. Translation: CASNKARQYF.

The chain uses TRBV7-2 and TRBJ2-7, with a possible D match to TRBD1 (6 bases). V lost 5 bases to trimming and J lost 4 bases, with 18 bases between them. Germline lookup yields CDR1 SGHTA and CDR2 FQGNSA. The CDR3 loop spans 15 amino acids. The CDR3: CASSRDTDRLYEQYF. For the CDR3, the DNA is TGTGCCAGCAGCCGGGACACAGACAGGTTGTACGAGCAGTACTTC.

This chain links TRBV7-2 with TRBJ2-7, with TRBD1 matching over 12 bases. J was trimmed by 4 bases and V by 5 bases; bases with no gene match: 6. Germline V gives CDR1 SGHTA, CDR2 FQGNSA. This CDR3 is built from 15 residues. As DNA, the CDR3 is TGTGCCAGCAGCACTGGGACAGGGGGCGGGTACGAGCAGTACTTC. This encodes CASSTGTGGGYEQYF.

In nucleotides, the CDR3 is TGTGCCAGCAGAGGGACAGGGATTAGCTCCTACGAGCAGTACTTC. Amino acids: CASRGTGISSYEQYF. The chain uses TRBV28 and TRBJ2-7; the match to TRBD1 covers 9 bases. Unmatched junction bases numbered 6, after V lost 6 bases and J lost 0 bases. Germline CDR1 MDHEN, CDR2 SYDVKM. The CDR3 is made up of 15 amino acids.

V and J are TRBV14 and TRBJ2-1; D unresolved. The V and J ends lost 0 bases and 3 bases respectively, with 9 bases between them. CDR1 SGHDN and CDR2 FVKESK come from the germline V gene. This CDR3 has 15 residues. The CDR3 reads CASSQEAAGYNEQFF. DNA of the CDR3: TGTGCCAGCAGCCAAGAGGCGGCAGGCTACAATGAGCAGTTCTTC.

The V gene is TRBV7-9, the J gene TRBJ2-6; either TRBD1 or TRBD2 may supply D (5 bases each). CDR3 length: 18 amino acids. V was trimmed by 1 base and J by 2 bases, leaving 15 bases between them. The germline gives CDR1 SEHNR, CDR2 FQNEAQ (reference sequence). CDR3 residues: CASSLVGLQRAGANVLTF. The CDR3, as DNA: TGTGCCAGCAGCTTAGTGGGGCTCCAGAGGGCTGGGGCCAACGTCCTGACTTTC.

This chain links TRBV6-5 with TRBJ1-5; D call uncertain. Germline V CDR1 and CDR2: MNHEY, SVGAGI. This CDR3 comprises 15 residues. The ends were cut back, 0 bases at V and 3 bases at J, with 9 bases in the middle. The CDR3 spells CASSYSGGLNQPQHF. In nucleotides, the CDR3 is TGTGCCAGCAGTTACTCCGGTGGACTCAATCAGCCCCAGCATTTT.

In DNA, the CDR3 is TGTGCCAGCAGTTACTCATCGACAGCTGGTAGTTCACCCCTCCACTTT. It specifies CASSYSSTAGSSPLHF. The rearrangement links TRBV6-6 to TRBJ1-6; D is perhaps TRBD1 (5 bases). V was clipped by 0 bases and J by 9 bases, with 15 bases between them. This CDR3 spans 16 amino acids. CDR1 MNHNY and CDR2 SVGAGI come from the germline V gene (reference sequence).

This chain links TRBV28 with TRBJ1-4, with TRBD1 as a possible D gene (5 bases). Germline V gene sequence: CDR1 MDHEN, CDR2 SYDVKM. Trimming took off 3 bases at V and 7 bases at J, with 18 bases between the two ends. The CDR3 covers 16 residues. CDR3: CASSLGTGSHGEKLFF. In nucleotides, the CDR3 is TGTGCCAGCAGTTTGGGGACGGGGTCCCACGGTGAAAAACTGTTTTTT.

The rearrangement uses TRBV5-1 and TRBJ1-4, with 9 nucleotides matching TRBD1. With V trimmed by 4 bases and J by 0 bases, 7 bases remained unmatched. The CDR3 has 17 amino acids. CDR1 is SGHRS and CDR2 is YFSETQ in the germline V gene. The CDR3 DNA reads TGCGCCAGCAGCAAGGGACAGGGAGACGCAACTAATGAAAAACTGTTTTTT. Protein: CASSKGQGDATNEKLFF.

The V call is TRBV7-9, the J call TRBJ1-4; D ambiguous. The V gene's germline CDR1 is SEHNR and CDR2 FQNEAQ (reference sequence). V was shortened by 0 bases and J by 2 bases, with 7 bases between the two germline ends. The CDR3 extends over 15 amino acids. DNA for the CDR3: TGTGCCAGCAGCTTAGCGGGGAACACTAATGAAAAACTGTTTTTT. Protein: CASSLAGNTNEKLFF.

The CDR3, as DNA: TGTGCCAGCAGCCAGTCTCTAGCGAGGAACAATGAGCAGTTCTTC. It codes for CASSQSLARNNEQFF. The V and J genes are TRBV7-9 and TRBJ2-1; maybe TRBD2 (6 bases). The germline V gene has CDR1 SEHNR and CDR2 FQNEAQ (reference sequence). This CDR3 is 15 amino acids long. Deletions cut 5 bases from V and 5 bases from J, with 16 bases between.

The CDR3 DNA reads as TGTGCCAGCAGCTTCGAGGGGGCGGACTATGGCTACACCTTC. Amino acids: CASSFEGADYGYTF. The chain combines TRBV5-4 with TRBJ1-2, with 7 bases that match TRBD1. The germline CDR1 and CDR2 sequences are SGHNT and YYREEE (reference sequence). CDR3 length equals 14 residues. Trimming at V came to 2 bases and at J to 3 bases, leaving 4 bases not matched to a gene.

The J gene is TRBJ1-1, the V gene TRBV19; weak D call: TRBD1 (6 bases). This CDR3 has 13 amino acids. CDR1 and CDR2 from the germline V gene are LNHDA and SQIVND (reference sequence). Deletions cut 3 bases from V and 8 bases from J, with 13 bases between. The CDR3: CASSISRGTEAFF. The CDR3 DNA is TGTGCCAGTAGTATTAGCAGGGGCACAGAAGCTTTCTTT.

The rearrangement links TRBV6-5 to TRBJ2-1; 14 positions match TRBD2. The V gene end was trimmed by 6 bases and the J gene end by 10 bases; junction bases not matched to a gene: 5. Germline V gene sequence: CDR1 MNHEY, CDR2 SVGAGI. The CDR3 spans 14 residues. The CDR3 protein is CASSGTSGSREQFF. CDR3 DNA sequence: TGTGCCAGCAGCGGGACTAGCGGGAGTCGGGAGCAGTTCTTC.

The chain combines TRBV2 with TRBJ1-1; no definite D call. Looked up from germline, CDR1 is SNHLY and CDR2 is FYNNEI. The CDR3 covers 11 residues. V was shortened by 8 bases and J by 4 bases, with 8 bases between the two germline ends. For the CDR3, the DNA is TGTGCCAGCGGAATTTTCACTGAAGCTTTCTTT. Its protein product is CASGIFTEAFF.

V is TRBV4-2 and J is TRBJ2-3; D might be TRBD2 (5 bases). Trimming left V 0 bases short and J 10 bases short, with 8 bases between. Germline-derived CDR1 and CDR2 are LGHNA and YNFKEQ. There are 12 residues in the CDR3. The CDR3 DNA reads TGTGCCAGCAGCCAAGATCTAGCAGCGCAGTATTTT. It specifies CASSQDLAAQYF.

This CDR3 reads CASSPPQATGYTF. CDR3 bases: TGTGCCAGCAGTCCCCCCCAAGCGACCGGCTACACCTTC. J is TRBJ1-2 and V is TRBV28; D remains unclear. The CDR3 spans 13 residues. V was shortened by 5 bases and J by 8 bases, with 15 bases between the two germline ends. Germline V gene lookup returns CDR1 MDHEN and CDR2 SYDVKM.